This T cell receptor beta chain was documented in a study of blood T cell repertoires in COVID-19. Study information: Italy, Spain and the United States were the sources of the convalescent and acute COVID-19 samples. Sample material is recorded as cDNA or gDNA derived from T cells, B-cell-depleted T cells, or PBMCs.

How the authors handled the data: Amplification of reference gene primers provided the estimated nucleated cell counts. Assay: immunoSEQ multiplex PCR; the TCRdb copy retains only in-frame clones and omits some. The V and J calls and clone size are taken from that table; D and trimming were inferred from the DNA. The sample records 35,000 to 45,000 clones, approximately 85% being singletons. The CDR3 contains 14 residues. CDR1 and CDR2 from the germline V gene are WNHNN and SYGVQD (reference sequence). Trimming removed 4 bases from V and 3 bases from J, with 12 bases in between. Sequences were obtained from peripheral blood. The gene calls are TRBV10-1 and TRBJ1-1; D is undetermined. This TCR came from a man aged 55 to 70 with acute or convalescent COVID-19. The CDR3 protein is CASSAVDSDTEAFF. The CDR3 region has the DNA TGCGCCAGCAGTGCGGTTGATTCCGACACTGAAGCTTTCTTT.